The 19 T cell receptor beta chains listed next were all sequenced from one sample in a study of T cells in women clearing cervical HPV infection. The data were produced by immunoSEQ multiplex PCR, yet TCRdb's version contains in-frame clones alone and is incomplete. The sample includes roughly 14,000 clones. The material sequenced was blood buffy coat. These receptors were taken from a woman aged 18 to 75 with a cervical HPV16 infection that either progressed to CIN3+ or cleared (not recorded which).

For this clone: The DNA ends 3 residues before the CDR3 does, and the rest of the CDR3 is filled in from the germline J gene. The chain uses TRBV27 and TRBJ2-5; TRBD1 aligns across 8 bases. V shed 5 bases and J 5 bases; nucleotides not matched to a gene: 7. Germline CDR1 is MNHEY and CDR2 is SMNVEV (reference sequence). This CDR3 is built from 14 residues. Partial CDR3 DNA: TGTGCCAGCAGTGCCCGCCGGGACAGGGAGACC. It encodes CASSARRDRET. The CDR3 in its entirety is CASSARRDRETQYF.

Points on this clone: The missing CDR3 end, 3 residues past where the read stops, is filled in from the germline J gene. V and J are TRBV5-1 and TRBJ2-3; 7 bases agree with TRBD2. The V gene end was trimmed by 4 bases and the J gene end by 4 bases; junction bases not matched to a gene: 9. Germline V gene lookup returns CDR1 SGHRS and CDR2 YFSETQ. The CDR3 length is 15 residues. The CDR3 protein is CASSLGGGIADTQYF. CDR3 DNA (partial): TGCGCCAGCAGCCTGGGGGGGGGTATCGCAGATACG.

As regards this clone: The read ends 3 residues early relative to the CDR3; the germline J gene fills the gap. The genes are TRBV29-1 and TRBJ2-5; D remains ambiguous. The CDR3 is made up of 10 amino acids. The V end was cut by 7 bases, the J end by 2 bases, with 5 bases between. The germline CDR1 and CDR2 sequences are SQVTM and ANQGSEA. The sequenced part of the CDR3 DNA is TGCAGCGCCAGACAAGAGACC. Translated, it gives CSARQET. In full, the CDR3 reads CSARQETQYF.

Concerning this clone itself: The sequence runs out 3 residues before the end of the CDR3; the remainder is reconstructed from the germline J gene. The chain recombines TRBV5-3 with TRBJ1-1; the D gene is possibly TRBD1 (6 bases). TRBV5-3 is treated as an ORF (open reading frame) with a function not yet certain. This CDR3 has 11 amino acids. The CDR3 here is CARSDNREAFF. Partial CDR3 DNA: TGTGCCAGAAGCGATAACAGGGAG.

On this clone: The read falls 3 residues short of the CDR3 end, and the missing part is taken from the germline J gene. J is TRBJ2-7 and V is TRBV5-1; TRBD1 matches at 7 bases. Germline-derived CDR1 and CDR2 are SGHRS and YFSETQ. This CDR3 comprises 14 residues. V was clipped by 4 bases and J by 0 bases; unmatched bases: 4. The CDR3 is CASSVGQPSYEQYF. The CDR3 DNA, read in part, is TGCGCCAGCAGCGTGGGACAGCCCTCCTACGAG.

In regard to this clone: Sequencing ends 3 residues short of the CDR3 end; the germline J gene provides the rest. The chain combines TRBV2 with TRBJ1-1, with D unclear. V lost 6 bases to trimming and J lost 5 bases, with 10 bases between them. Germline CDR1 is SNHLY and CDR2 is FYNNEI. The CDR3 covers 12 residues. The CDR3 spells CASSNSITEAFF. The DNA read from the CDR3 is TGTGCCAGCAGCAACAGTATAACTGAA.

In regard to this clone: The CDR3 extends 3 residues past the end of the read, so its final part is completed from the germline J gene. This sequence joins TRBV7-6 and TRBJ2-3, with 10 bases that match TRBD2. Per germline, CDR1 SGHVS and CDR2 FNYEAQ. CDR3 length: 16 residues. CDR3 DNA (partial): TGTGCCAGCAGCGCTAGACTAGCGGGTGCCGGGGAGACG. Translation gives CASSARLAGAGET. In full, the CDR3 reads CASSARLAGAGETQYF.

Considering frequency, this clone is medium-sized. The CDR3 DNA, read in part, is TGCAGTGCTAGAGCAAAAAACATT. It yields the protein CSARAKNI. The whole CDR3 region reads CSARAKNIQYF. The chain couples TRBV20-1 to TRBJ2-4; D not resolved. The read terminates 3 residues before the CDR3 end, so the remaining end is supplied by the germline J gene. The CDR3 contains 11 residues. V lost 1 base and J lost 4, with 2 bases in between. CDR1 is DFQATT, CDR2 SNEGSKA, per germline (reference sequence).

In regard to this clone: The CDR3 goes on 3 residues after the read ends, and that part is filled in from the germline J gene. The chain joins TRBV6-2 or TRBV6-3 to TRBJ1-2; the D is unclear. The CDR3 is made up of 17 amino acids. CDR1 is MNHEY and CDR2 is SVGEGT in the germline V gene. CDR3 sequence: CASSSASERGTNNDYTF. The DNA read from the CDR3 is TGTGCCAGCAGTTCCGCTTCCGAGCGGGGTACTAATAATGAC.

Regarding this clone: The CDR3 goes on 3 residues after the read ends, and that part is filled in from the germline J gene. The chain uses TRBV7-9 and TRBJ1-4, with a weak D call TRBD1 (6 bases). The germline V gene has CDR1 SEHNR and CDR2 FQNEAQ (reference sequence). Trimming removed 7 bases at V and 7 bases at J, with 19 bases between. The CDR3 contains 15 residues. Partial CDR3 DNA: TGTGCCAGCACCCTAAGAGCAGGGGATGGTGAAAAA. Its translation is CASTLRAGDGEK. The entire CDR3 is CASTLRAGDGEKLFF.

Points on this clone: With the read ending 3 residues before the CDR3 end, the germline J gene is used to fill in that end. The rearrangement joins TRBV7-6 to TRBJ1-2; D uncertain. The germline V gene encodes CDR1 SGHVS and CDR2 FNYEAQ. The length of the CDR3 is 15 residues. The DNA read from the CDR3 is TGTGCCAGCAGCCGCGGCGACCACCTCTCCTACGAC. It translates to CASSRGDHLSYD. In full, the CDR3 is CASSRGDHLSYDYTF. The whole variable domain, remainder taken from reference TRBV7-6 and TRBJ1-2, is GAGVSQSPRYKVTKRGQDVALRCDPISGHVSLYWYRQALGQGPEFLTYFNYEAQQDKSGLPNDRFSAERPEGSISTLTIQRTEQRDSAMYRCASSRGDHLSYDYTFGSGTRLTVV.

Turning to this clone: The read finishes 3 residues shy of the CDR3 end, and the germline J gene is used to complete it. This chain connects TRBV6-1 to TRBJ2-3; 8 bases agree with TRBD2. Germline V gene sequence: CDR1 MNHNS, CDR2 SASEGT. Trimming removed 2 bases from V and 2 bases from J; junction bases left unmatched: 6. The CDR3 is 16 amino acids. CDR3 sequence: CASSEYASGYTDTQYF. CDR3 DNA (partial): TGTGCCAGCAGTGAATACGCTAGCGGGTACACAGATACG.

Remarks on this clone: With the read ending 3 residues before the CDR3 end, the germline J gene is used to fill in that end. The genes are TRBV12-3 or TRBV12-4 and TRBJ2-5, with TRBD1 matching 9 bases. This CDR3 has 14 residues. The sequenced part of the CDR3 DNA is TGTGCCAGCAGTCCGGGACAGGGACCCCCCACC. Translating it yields CASSPGQGPPT. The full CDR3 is CASSPGQGPPTQYF.

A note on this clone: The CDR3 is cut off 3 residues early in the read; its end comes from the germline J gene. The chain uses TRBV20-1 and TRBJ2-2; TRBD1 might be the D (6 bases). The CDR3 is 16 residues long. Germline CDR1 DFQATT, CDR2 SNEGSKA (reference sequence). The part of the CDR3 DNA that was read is TGCAGTGCTAGGGGGGCAGAAGACTCCTATAATTCACCG. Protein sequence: CSARGAEDSYNSP. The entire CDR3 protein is CSARGAEDSYNSPLFF.

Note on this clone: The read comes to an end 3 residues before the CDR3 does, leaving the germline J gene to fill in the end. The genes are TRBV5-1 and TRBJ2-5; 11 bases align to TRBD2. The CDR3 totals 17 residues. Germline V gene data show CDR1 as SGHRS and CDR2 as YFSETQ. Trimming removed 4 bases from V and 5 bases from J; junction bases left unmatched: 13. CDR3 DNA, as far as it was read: TGCGCCAGCAGCGGAGACACTAGCGGGGGCCCCATGGAGACC. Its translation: CASSGDTSGGPMET. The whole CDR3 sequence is CASSGDTSGGPMETQYF. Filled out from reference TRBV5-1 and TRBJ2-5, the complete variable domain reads KAGVTQTPRYLIKTRGQQVTLSCSPISGHRSVSWYQQTPGQGLQFLFEYFSETQRNKGNFPGRFSGRQFSNSRSEMNVSTLELGDSALYLCASSGDTSGGPMETQYFGPGTRLLVL.

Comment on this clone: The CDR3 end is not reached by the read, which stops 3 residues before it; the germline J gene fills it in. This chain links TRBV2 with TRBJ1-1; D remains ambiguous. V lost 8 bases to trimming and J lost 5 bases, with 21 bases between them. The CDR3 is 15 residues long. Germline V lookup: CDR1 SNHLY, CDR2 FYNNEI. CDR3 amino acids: CASEYPSPAKTEAFF. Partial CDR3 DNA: TGTGCCAGCGAATATCCATCTCCCGCGAAGACTGAA.

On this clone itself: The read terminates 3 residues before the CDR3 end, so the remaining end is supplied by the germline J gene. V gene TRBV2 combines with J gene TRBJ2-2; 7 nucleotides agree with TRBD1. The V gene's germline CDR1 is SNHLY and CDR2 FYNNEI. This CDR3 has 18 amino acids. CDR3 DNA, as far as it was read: TGTGCCAGCAGAATTAACAGGGGAGCGTCAGCAACTAATGAAAAG. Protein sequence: CASRINRGASATNEK. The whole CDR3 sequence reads CASRINRGASATNEKLFF.

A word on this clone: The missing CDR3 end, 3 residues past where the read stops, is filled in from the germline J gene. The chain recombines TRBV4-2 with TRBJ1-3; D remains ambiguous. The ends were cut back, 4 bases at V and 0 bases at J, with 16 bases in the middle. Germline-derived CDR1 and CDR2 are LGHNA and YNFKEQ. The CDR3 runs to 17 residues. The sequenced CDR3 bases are TGTGCCAGCAGCCTCCACCGGACTGGACCCTCTGGAAACACC. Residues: CASSLHRTGPSGNT. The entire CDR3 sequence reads CASSLHRTGPSGNTIYF.

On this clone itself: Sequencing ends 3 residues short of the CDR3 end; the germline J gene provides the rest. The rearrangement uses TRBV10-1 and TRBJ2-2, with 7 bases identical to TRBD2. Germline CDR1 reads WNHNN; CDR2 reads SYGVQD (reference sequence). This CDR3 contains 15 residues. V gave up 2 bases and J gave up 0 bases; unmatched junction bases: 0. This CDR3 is CASSEGGANTGELFF. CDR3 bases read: TGCGCCAGCAGTGAGGGGGGGGCGAACACCGGGGAG.